The 17 T cell receptor beta chains listed next were all sequenced from one sample in a study of molecular identifiers for immune sequencing clone quantification. TCRdb re-analysed the PCR reads in MiXCR, keeping a single row per CDR3 protein. The table has about 300,000 distinct CDR3 sequences, roughly a fifth seen once. The sequenced material came from naive CD8+ T cells from blood, with Jurkat cell RNA spiked in. As to subset: FACS-sorted CD8+CD4-CCR7+CD45RA+ naive T cells. These receptors came from a human donor in good health. Some libraries in this study had Jurkat cell RNA spiked in.

In its sample, this clonotype was seen once. The chain links TRBV3-1 to TRBJ2-3, with 7 bases fitting TRBD1. The junction had 13 bases not matched to a gene; V was cut back by 3 bases and J by 4 bases. Germline CDR1 is LGHDT and CDR2 is YNNKEL (reference sequence). This CDR3 comprises 17 residues. The CDR3 DNA reads as TGTGCCAGCAGCCACAGAAGTGGACAGGTTGGCGCAGATACGCAGTATTTT. It is translated as CASSHRSGQVGADTQYF.

This clonotype was counted at least ten times. The V gene is TRBV27, the J gene TRBJ2-6, with D possibly TRBD1 on 6 matching bases. Germline values: CDR1 MNHEY, CDR2 SMNVEV (reference sequence). V was clipped by 8 bases and J by 7 bases, with 21 bases between them. This CDR3 spans 16 amino acids. The CDR3 DNA sequence: TGTGCCAGCGGTCGGACAGCTGGGGCCTTAGCCAACGTCCTGACTTTC. It specifies CASGRTAGALANVLTF. Drawing the rest from reference TRBV27 and TRBJ2-6, the complete variable domain is EAQVTQNPRYLITVTGKKLTVTCSQNMNHEYMSWYRQDPGLGLRQIYYSMNVEVTDKGDVPEGYKVSRKEKRNFPLILESPSPNQTSLYFCASGRTAGALANVLTFGAGSRLTVL.

This chain links TRBV7-9 with TRBJ2-7; D remains ambiguous. Germline CDR1 SEHNR, CDR2 FQNEAQ (reference sequence). V was trimmed by 5 bases and J by 3 bases, leaving 14 bases between them. CDR3 size: 14 residues. The CDR3 loop is CASSTTQNNYEQYF. As DNA, the CDR3 is TGTGCCAGCAGCACGACACAGAACAACTACGAGCAGTACTTC.

This clonotype was seen a handful of times. The V and J genes are TRBV19 and TRBJ2-3, with D possibly TRBD1 on 6 matching bases. This CDR3 is 20 amino acids long. Germline V gene sequence: CDR1 LNHDA, CDR2 SQIVND (reference sequence). Between the trimmed V and J ends, which lost 2 bases and 1 base, there was a span of 25 bases. The CDR3 bases are TGTGCCAGTAGTATATTGGGGGACATAAAAAGTGCTCGTCGCACAGATACGCAGTATTTT. It yields the protein CASSILGDIKSARRTDTQYF.

This clonotype came up many times. The chain is built from TRBV7-9 and TRBJ2-7; D is possibly TRBD1 (6 bases). The CDR3 covers 12 residues. The germline gives CDR1 SEHNR, CDR2 FQNEAQ (reference sequence). Trimming took off 5 bases at V and 5 bases at J, with 10 bases between the two ends. Here the CDR3 reads CASSEGQHEQYF. The CDR3 DNA sequence: TGTGCCAGCAGCGAGGGACAACACGAGCAGTACTTC.

In this sample, this clonotype turned up many times. This chain connects TRBV13 to TRBJ2-2; the match to TRBD1 covers 8 bases. V shed 5 bases and J 6 bases; nucleotides not matched to a gene: 11. This CDR3 spans 16 amino acids. Germline V gene sequence: CDR1 PRHDT, CDR2 FYEKMQ (reference sequence). CDR3 region: CASSPSDRVIPGELFF. The CDR3 nucleotides are TGTGCCAGCAGCCCATCGGACAGGGTAATCCCCGGGGAGCTGTTTTTT.

This clonotype was detected ten times or more. J is TRBJ2-7 and V is TRBV7-8; 7 nucleotides align to TRBD1. J was trimmed by 6 bases and V by 5 bases; bases with no gene match: 10. Germline CDR1 SGHVS, CDR2 FQNEAQ. The CDR3 is 14 amino acids. In DNA form, the CDR3 reads TGTGCCAGCAGCCCGGACAGGCATCGGCTCGAGCAGTACTTC. It translates to CASSPDRHRLEQYF.

In this sample, this clonotype turned up many times. The chain is built from TRBV25-1 and TRBJ1-5, with no clear D. This CDR3 contains 15 residues. V lost 1 base to trimming and J lost 0 bases, with 7 bases between them. From germline, CDR1 is MGHDK and CDR2 SYGVNS. CDR3 DNA sequence: TGTGCCAGCAGTGAATCCACAGCTAGCAATCAGCCCCAGCATTTT. This encodes CASSESTASNQPQHF.

This clonotype was observed many times. This sequence joins TRBV7-9 and TRBJ1-4; D is perhaps TRBD1 (6 bases). Germline V lookup: CDR1 SEHNR, CDR2 FQNEAQ (reference sequence). The germline V and J ends were trimmed by 5 bases and 2 bases, with 12 bases remaining between them. CDR3 length: 15 amino acids. Written as DNA, the CDR3 is TGTGCCAGCAGCCCCGACAGGCCCACTAATGAAAAACTGTTTTTT. This sequence encodes CASSPDRPTNEKLFF.

There are many counts of this clonotype. J is TRBJ2-7 and V is TRBV12-3 or TRBV12-4; the D gene is possibly TRBD1 (5 bases). This CDR3 is 14 amino acids long. Trimming took 5 bases from V and 7 from J, leaving 18 bases between them. The DNA of the CDR3 is TGTGCCAGCAGTATCTACAGGTCTCGGATGGAGCAGTACTTC. Residues: CASSIYRSRMEQYF.

In the case of this clonotype: This could be a read error, since a much larger clone is one nucleotide away. The chain combines TRBV7-9 with TRBJ1-1, with 9 positions matching TRBD1. The CDR3 length is 15 residues. In germline, CDR1 is SEHNR, CDR2 FQNEAQ (reference sequence). Trimming at V came to 4 bases and at J to 2 bases, leaving 5 bases not matched to a gene. CDR3 DNA: TGTGCCAGCAGCTCCGAGGACAGGGGAAACACTGAAGCTTTCTTT. Amino acids: CASSSEDRGNTEAFF.

A word on this clonotype: As the CDR3 is not closed by the conserved phenylalanine or tryptophan, this likely results from a read error. The chain combines TRBV7-2 with TRBJ2-1; D call uncertain. Trimming took 3 bases from V and 0 from J, leaving 6 bases between them. Germline V gene sequence: CDR1 SGHTA, CDR2 FQGNSA. The CDR3 is made up of 14 amino acids. The CDR3 DNA follows: TGTGCCAGCAGCTTCTATAGCTCCTACAATGAGCAGTTCTCC. It is translated as CASSFYSSYNEQFS.

This clonotype was observed many times. V gene TRBV5-6 combines with J gene TRBJ1-6, with 8 positions matching TRBD1. This CDR3 is 18 amino acids long. The ends lost 0 bases at V and 8 bases at J; junction bases unmatched: 13. The germline gives CDR1 SGHDT, CDR2 YYEEEE. The CDR3 is CASSLEVGTGGRYSPLHF. Written as DNA, the CDR3 is TGTGCCAGCAGCTTGGAGGTCGGGACAGGTGGCCGATATTCACCCCTCCACTTT.

This clonotype appeared many times. The rearrangement joins TRBV7-8 to TRBJ2-7; D gene ambiguous. V gave up 5 bases and J gave up 3 bases, with 17 bases separating them. CDR3 length: 15 amino acids. Germline V lookup: CDR1 SGHVS, CDR2 FQNEAQ. DNA of the CDR3: TGTGCCAGCAGCGACCACTACACACCAAGCTACGAGCAGTACTTC. Its protein product is CASSDHYTPSYEQYF. The entire variable domain, with the rest obtained from reference TRBV7-8 and TRBJ2-7, is as follows: GAGVSQSPRYKVAKRGQDVALRCDPISGHVSLFWYQQALGQGPEFLTYFQNEAQLDKSGLPSDRFFAERPEGSVSTLKIQRTQQEDSAVYLCASSDHYTPSYEQYFGPGTRLTVT.

As concerns this clonotype: A read error may be the cause here, since a much bigger clone is one base away. The chain joins TRBV15 to TRBJ1-5; possible D gene TRBD1, 5 bases. The V end was cut by 4 bases, the J end by 15 bases, with 16 bases between. Germline-derived CDR1 and CDR2 are LNHNV and YYDKDF (reference sequence). The CDR3 consists of 12 residues. CDR3 sequence: CATSNRGYRPHF. CDR3 in DNA: TGTGCCACCAGCAACCGGGGCTACCGACCGCATTTT.

This clonotype was seen many times. The rearrangement joins TRBV6-5 to TRBJ1-5; the match to TRBD1 covers 7 bases. J gave up 0 bases and V 5 bases, and 4 bases lay outside the gene matches. The CDR3 covers 15 residues. Germline V gives CDR1 MNHEY, CDR2 SVGAGI. The CDR3 reads CASSPRQGSNQPQHF. Here the CDR3 DNA reads TGTGCCAGCAGTCCACGACAGGGTAGCAATCAGCCCCAGCATTTT.

This clonotype was recorded many times. The genes are TRBV7-9 and TRBJ1-5; D call uncertain. Germline loops: CDR1 SEHNR, CDR2 FQNEAQ (reference sequence). The CDR3 extends over 12 amino acids. Trimming pared 2 bases from V and 10 bases from J, leaving 9 bases between. The CDR3 loop reads CASSLFGGPQHF. CDR3 in DNA: TGTGCCAGCAGCTTATTCGGAGGACCCCAGCATTTT.